A single sample gave rise to the 10 T cell receptor beta chains below, sequenced in a study of blood T cell repertoires in COVID-19. The protocol was immunoSEQ multiplex PCR, while the TCRdb copy is restricted to in-frame clones and leaves out a portion. The data show roughly 300,000 clones, 85% to 90% seen once. Specimen: peripheral blood. The receptors originated from a human donor in a cohort sampled during active COVID-19.

The chain is built from TRBV12-3 or TRBV12-4 and TRBJ1-1; D possibly corresponds to TRBD1 (6 bases). V was cut by 2 bases and J by 10 bases, with 8 bases left in between. This CDR3 is 11 amino acids long. The CDR3 spells CASSLRGSAFF. The CDR3 DNA follows: TGTGCCAGCAGTTTAAGGGGGTCAGCTTTCTTT.

This clone has only a few counts. The chain joins TRBV5-4 to TRBJ1-6; no clear D gene. From germline, CDR1 is SGHNT and CDR2 YYREEE (reference sequence). This CDR3 region has 16 residues. V dropped 0 bases and J dropped 7 bases, with 14 bases sitting between them. The CDR3 protein is CASSLEGTSGNSPLHF. CDR3 DNA: TGTGCCAGCAGCTTGGAAGGAACCTCAGGCAATTCACCCCTCCACTTT.

V usage is TRBV14 and J usage is TRBJ2-3; a possible D gene is TRBD2 (6 bases). V lost 4 bases and J lost 3, with 17 bases in between. The CDR3 totals 16 residues. Germline V lookup: CDR1 SGHDN, CDR2 FVKESK. CDR3 sequence (DNA): TGTGCCAGCAGCCGCGAGCCCGGGACTCATACAGATACGCAGTATTTT. Translation: CASSREPGTHTDTQYF.

The chain is built from TRBV7-2 and TRBJ1-6, with D uncertain. This CDR3 comprises 18 residues. V was clipped by 4 bases and J by 7 bases, with 23 bases between them. Germline CDR1 is SGHTA and CDR2 is FQGNSA. The CDR3 DNA reads TGTGCCAGCAGCTCCACCCCGTTTTTGAGTCAAGCAAATTCACCCCTCCACTTT. Encoded protein: CASSSTPFLSQANSPLHF. The full variable domain, with the rest looked up from reference TRBV7-2 and TRBJ1-6, is GAGVSQSPSNKVTEKGKDVELRCDPISGHTALYWYRQSLGQGLEFLIYFQGNSAPDKSGLPSDRFSAERTGGSVSTLTIQRTQQEDSAVYLCASSSTPFLSQANSPLHFGNGTRLTVT.

The V and J genes are TRBV4-3 and TRBJ2-4; 12 positions match TRBD2. The V and J ends lost 3 bases and 0 bases, in that order; junction bases with no gene match: 12. Germline V gene lookup returns CDR1 LGHNA and CDR2 YSLEER. This CDR3 is built from 20 residues. The CDR3 region is CASSHSLAGGTGGAKNIQYF. CDR3 coding DNA: TGCGCCAGCAGCCATTCTCTAGCGGGAGGGACGGGCGGAGCCAAAAACATTCAGTACTTC.

This chain joins TRBV7-3 and TRBJ2-1; 12 bases are shared with TRBD2. Germline CDR1 reads SGHTA; CDR2 reads FQGTGA. V shed 5 bases and J 10 bases; nucleotides not matched to a gene: 3. The CDR3 has 13 residues. Here the CDR3 reads CASSLGLAGEQFF. For the CDR3, the DNA is TGTGCCAGCAGCCTAGGACTAGCGGGGGAGCAGTTCTTC.

The chain is built from TRBV5-1 and TRBJ1-4, with TRBD1 matching over 7 bases. This CDR3 has 17 residues. Germline loops: CDR1 SGHRS, CDR2 YFSETQ. V was pared by 5 bases and J by 5 bases, with 15 bases of the junction left unmatched. The CDR3 reads CASSVLGQLASNEKLFF. The CDR3 DNA sequence: TGCGCCAGCAGTGTGTTGGGACAGCTTGCTTCAAATGAAAAACTGTTTTTT.

This clone was picked up a small number of times. The genes are TRBV7-9 and TRBJ2-3, with a possible D match to TRBD2 (5 bases). CDR1 and CDR2 (germline): SEHNR, FQNEAQ (reference sequence). The CDR3 totals 15 residues. V gave up 6 bases and J gave up 5 bases, with 18 bases separating them. CDR3 protein: CASSPTEGPRDTQYF. The CDR3 coding sequence is TGTGCCAGCAGTCCAACCGAGGGCCCCAGAGATACGCAGTATTTT.

Turning to this clone: Different DNA sequences within this sample yield the same CDR3. The gene calls are TRBV30 and TRBJ1-1, with D perhaps TRBD1 (5 bases). Trimming removed 2 bases at V and 1 base at J, with 8 bases between. In germline, CDR1 is GTSNPN, CDR2 SVGIG (reference sequence). The CDR3 spans 13 residues. The CDR3 coding sequence is TGTGCCTGGAGTACAGGACAGAACACTGAAGCTTTCTTT. Protein product: CAWSTGQNTEAFF.

The rearrangement uses TRBV5-1 and TRBJ2-5, with TRBD2 matching 8 bases. This CDR3 spans 15 amino acids. V shed 0 bases, J shed 5 bases, and the junction held 6 bases outside the gene matches. Germline lookup yields CDR1 SGHRS and CDR2 YFSETQ. The CDR3 region has the DNA TGCGCCAGCAGCTTGGTAGCGGGGTCAGAGGAGACCCAGTACTTC. Residues: CASSLVAGSEETQYF.